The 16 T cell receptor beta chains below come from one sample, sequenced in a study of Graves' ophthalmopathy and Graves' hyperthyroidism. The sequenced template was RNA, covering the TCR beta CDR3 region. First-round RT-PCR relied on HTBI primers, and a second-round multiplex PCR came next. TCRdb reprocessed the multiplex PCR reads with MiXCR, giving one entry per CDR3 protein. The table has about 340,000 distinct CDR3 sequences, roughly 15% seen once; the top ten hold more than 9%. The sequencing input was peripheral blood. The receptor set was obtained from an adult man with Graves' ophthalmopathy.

The CDR3 nucleotides are TGTGCCAGCACCAAAAGCGTGTACCAAGAGACCCAGTACTTC. Its translation is CASTKSVYQETQYF. The rearrangement uses TRBV2 and TRBJ2-5; D unclear. Germline V gene sequence: CDR1 SNHLY, CDR2 FYNNEI. The CDR3 sequence is 14 residues long. Trimming pared 7 bases from V and 0 bases from J, leaving 12 bases between.

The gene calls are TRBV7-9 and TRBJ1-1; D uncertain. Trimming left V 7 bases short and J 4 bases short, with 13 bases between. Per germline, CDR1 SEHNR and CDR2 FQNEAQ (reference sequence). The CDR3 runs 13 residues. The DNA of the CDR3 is TGTGCCAGCACCCCTCCTGAAGGCACTGAAGCTTTCTTT. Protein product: CASTPPEGTEAFF.

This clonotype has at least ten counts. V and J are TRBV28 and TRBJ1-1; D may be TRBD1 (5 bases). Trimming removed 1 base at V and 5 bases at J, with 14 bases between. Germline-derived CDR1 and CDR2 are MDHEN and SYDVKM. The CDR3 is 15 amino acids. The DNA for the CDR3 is TGTGCCAGCAGTTTATCGGGGGAGGGAACAACTGAAGCTTTCTTT. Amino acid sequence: CASSLSGEGTTEAFF.

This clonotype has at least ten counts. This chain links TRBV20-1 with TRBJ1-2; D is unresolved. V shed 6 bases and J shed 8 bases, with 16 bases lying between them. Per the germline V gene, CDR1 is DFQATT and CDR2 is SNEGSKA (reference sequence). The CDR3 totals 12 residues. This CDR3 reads CSAPEGLGGYTF. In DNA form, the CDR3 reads TGCAGTGCCCCCGAAGGCCTGGGGGGCTACACCTTC.

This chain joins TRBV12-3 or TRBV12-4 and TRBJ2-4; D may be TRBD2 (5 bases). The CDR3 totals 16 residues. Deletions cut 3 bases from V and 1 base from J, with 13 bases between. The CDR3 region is CASSFGEYEAKNIQYF. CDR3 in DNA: TGTGCCAGCAGTTTCGGGGAGTATGAGGCCAAAAACATTCAGTACTTC.

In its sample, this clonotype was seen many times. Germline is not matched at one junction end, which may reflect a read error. This chain's CDR3 is CASTGTLSSEQYF. The CDR3 DNA reads as TGTGCCAGCACCGGGACTCTCTCCTCCGAGCAGTACTTC. This chain joins TRBV6-5 and TRBJ2-7; the D gene is possibly TRBD2 (6 bases). This CDR3 is 13 amino acids long. Germline CDR1 is MNHEY and CDR2 is SVGAGI.

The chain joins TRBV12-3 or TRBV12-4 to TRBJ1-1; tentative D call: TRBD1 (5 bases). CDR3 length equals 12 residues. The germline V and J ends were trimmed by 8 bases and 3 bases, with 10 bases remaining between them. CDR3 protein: CASGGSDTEAFF. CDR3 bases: TGTGCCAGCGGGGGGTCGGACACTGAAGCTTTCTTT.

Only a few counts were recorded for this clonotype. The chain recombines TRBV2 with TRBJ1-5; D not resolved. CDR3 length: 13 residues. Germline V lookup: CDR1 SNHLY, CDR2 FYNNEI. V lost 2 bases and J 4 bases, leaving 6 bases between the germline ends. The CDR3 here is CASSESTNQPQHF. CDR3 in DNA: TGTGCCAGCAGTGAAAGCACGAATCAGCCCCAGCATTTT.

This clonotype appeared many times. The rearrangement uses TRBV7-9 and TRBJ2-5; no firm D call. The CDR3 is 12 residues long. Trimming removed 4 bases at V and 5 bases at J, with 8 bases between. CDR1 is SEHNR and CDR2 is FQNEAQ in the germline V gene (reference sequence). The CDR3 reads CASSSLSETQYF. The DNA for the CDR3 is TGTGCCAGCAGCTCCCTCTCGGAGACCCAGTACTTC.

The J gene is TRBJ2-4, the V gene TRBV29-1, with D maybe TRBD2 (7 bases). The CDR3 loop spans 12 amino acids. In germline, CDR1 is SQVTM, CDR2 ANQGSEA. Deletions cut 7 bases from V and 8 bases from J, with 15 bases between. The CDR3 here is CSGRGLGDIQYF. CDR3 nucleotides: TGCAGCGGGCGGGGGCTGGGGGACATTCAGTACTTC.

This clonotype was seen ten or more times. The CDR3 here is CASTSRRRGANVLTF. The CDR3, as DNA: TGTGCCAGCACTTCCCGGAGGCGAGGGGCCAACGTCCTGACTTTC. The J gene is TRBJ2-6, the V gene TRBV28, with D possibly matching TRBD2 (5 bases). Germline CDR1 MDHEN, CDR2 SYDVKM. The CDR3 is made up of 15 amino acids. With 7 bases removed from V and 4 bases from J, the gap between germline ends came to 14 bases.

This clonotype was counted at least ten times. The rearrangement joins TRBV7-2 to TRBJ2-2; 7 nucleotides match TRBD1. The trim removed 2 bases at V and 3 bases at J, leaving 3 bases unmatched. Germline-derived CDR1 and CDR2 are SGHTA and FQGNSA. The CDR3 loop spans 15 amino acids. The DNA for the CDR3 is TGTGCCAGCAGCTTAAGAGGGGGCGACACCGGGGAGCTGTTTTTT. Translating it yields CASSLRGGDTGELFF. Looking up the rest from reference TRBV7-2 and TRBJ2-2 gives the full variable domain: GAGVSQSPSNKVTEKGKDVELRCDPISGHTALYWYRQSLGQGLEFLIYFQGNSAPDKSGLPSDRFSAERTGGSVSTLTIQRTQQEDSAVYLCASSLRGGDTGELFFGEGSRLTVL.

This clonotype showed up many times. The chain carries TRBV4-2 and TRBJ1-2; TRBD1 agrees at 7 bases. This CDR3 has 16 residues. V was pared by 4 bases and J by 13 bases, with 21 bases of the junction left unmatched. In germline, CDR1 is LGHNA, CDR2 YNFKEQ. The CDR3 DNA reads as TGTGCCAGCAGCCGAGAAACCAGACAGGGCCTCAGGGCCCGCACCTTC. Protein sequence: CASSRETRQGLRARTF.

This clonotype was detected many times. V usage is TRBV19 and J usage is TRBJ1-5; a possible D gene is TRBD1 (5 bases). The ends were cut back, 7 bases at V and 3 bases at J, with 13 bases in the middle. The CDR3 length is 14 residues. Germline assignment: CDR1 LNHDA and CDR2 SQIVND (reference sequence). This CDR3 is CASTYQGNNQPQHF. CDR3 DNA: TGTGCCAGTACGTATCAGGGAAACAATCAGCCCCAGCATTTT.

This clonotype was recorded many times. The CDR3 is CASNGQSSFDGYTF. DNA of the CDR3: TGTGCCAGCAACGGACAGTCTTCCTTTGATGGCTACACCTTC. This chain links TRBV6-1 with TRBJ1-2; D perhaps matches TRBD1 (6 bases). Germline V gene lookup returns CDR1 MNHNS and CDR2 SASEGT. The length of the CDR3 is 14 residues. V dropped 7 bases and J dropped 6 bases, with 18 bases sitting between them.

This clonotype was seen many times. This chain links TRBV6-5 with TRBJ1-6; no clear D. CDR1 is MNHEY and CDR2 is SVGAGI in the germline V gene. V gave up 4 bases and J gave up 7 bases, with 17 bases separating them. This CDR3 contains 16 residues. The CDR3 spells CASSSAAVLRNSPLHF. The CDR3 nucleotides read TGTGCCAGCAGTTCGGCAGCCGTGTTGAGAAATTCACCCCTCCACTTT.